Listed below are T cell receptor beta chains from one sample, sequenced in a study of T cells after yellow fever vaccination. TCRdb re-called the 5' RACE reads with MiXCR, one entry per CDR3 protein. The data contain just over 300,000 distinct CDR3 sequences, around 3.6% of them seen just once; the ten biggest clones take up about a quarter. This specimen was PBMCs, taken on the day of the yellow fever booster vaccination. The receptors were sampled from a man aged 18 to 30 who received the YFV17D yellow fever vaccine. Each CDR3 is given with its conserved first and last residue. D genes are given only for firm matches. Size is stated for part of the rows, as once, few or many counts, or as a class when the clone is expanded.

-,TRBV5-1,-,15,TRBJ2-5,TGCGCCAGCAGCCCAGCACCGACGGAACAAGAGACCCAGTACTTC,CASSPAPTEQETQYF
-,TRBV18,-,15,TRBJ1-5,TGTGCCAGCTCACTGACGGACAGCCACAATCAGCCCCAGCATTTT,CASSLTDSHNQPQHF
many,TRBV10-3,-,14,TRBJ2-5,TGTGCCATCAGTGAGTCGACCGGGCGAGAGACCCAGTACTTC,CAISESTGRETQYF
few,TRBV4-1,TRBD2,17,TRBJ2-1,TGCGCCAGCAGCCAAGATCACGAGACTAGCCAGCGTAATGAGCAGTTCTTC,CASSQDHETSQRNEQFF
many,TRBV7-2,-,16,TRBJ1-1,TGTGCCAGCAGCCCTGGACTTGGGACAATCTACACTGAAGCTTTCTTT,CASSPGLGTIYTEAFF
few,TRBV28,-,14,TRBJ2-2,TGTGCCAGCAGCCCGTCTAGCTACACCGGGGAGCTGTTTTTT,CASSPSSYTGELFF
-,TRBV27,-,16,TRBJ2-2,TGTGCCAGCAGTGGGTGGGACTCGGCGAACACCGGGGAGCTGTTTTTT,CASSGWDSANTGELFF
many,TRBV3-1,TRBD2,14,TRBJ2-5,TGTGCCAGCAGCCGCGGGGGGGCCCAAGAGACCCAGTACTTC,CASSRGGAQETQYF
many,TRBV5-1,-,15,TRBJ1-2,TGCGCCAGCAAAGACGGACTTGGGGCTAACTATGGCTACACCTTC,CASKDGLGANYGYTF
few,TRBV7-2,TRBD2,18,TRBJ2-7,TGTGCCAGCGGAAAGACAGACCTCGGACTAGCGGGGACCTACGAGCAGTACTTC,CASGKTDLGLAGTYEQYF
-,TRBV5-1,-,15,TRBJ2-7,TGCGCCAGCAGCCGGGCAGGGCTAGCGTCAGGGGAGCAGTACTTC,CASSRAGLASGEQYF
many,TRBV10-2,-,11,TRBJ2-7,TGCGCCAGCAGTGAGGTTTACGAGCAGTACTTC,CASSEVYEQYF
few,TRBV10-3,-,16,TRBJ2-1,TGTGCCATCGGTTCGGTTGTGGGGGCCGTTAAGGATGAGCAGTTCTTC,CAIGSVVGAVKDEQFF
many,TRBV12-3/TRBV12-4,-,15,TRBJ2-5,TGTGCCAGCAGTTTAGGGTCGGGCCACCAAGAGACCCAGTACTTC,CASSLGSGHQETQYF
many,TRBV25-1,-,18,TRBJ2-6,TGTGCCAGCAGTGAATTGTCCCACACGGGGTCAGGGGCCAACGTCCTGACTTTC,CASSELSHTGSGANVLTF
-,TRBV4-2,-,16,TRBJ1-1,TGTGCCAGCAGTCCCAGTGACCGTGGACTAGGCACTGAAGCTTTCTTT,CASSPSDRGLGTEAFF
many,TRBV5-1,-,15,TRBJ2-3,TGCGCCAGCAGCTTTACGGGAGCCAGCACAGATACGCAGTATTTT,CASSFTGASTDTQYF
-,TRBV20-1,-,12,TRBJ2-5,TGCAGTGCTAGTGAGGGGATTGAGACCCAGTACTTC,CSASEGIETQYF
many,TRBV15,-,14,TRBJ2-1,TGTGCCACCAGCAGGACGGACTACCACAATGAGCAGTTCTTC,CATSRTDYHNEQFF
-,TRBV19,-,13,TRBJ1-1,TGTGCCAGTGAAGGGGTCCCGAGGCCTGAAGCTTTCTTT,CASEGVPRPEAFF
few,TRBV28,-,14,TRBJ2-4,TGTGCCAGCAGTTTTGACAGGGCCAAAAACATTCAGTACTTC,CASSFDRAKNIQYF
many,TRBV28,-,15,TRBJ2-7,TGTGCCAGCACCTCCCCTGGGGACGGCTCCTACGAGCAGTACTTC,CASTSPGDGSYEQYF
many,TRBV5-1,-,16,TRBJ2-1,TGCGCCAGCAGCCCATCGAACGTTGTCCAAACCGGGGAGCAGTTCTTC,CASSPSNVVQTGEQFF
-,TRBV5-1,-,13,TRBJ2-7,TGCGCCAGCAGCTATTTTAGCGATTACGAGCAGTACTTC,CASSYFSDYEQYF
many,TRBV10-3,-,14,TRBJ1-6,TGTGCCATCAGTGATCCACGGGGTCAGTCACCCCTCCACTTT,CAISDPRGQSPLHF
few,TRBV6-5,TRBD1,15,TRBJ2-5,TGTGCCAGCAGTCCTCGGGACAGTTATAGGGAGACCCAGTACTTC,CASSPRDSYRETQYF
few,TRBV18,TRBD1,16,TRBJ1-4,TGTGCCAGCTCACCGGAGAACAGGGGCCTCAATGAAAAACTGTTTTTT,CASSPENRGLNEKLFF
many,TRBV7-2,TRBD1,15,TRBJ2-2,TGTGCCAGCAGTTTTACCAGGGGGACGGACGGGGAGCTGTTTTTT,CASSFTRGTDGELFF